This T cell receptor (beta chain) originates from a study of cytomegalovirus exposure and HLA in healthy donors. The overall study: The approximately 120 validation repertoires, a later analysis reported, used the same platform as the 600 to 700 first-cohort repertoires. Findings and caveats of the study: Subsequent analysis showed first-cohort TCR clusters tending to co-occur in 120 validation repertoires. Reports credit the classifier with highly specific, highly sensitive diagnosis of cytomegalovirus status. It was 160 or so TCR beta chains that were listed as cytomegalovirus-associated.

This clone was recorded once. Its antigen is as yet unknown. The CDR3 loop spans 11 amino acids. Germline assignment: CDR1 DFQATT and CDR2 SNEGSKA (reference sequence). V dropped 3 bases and J dropped 1 base, with 3 bases sitting between them. Produced via immunoSEQ multiplex PCR; TCRdb's table is partial and in-frame only. The repertoire holds about 130,000 clones, with 75% to 90% as singletons. This clonotype originated in a woman between 18 and 30 years old in good health and CMV-seronegative. The sequencing input was PBMCs. V gene TRBV20-1 combines with J gene TRBJ1-2, with unresolved D. CDR3 amino acids: CSARYNYGYTF. The CDR3 DNA reads as TGCAGTGCTAGGTATAACTATGGCTACACCTTC.